This T cell receptor beta chain was identified in a study of tumor-infiltrating lymphocytes in oesophageal squamous cell carcinoma. Germline CDR1 and CDR2: SEHNR and FQNEAQ (reference sequence). This CDR3 contains 16 residues. J gave up 8 bases and V 1 base, and 4 bases lay outside the gene matches. TCRdb called the PCR reads again in MiXCR, with one record for every CDR3 protein. The sample lists some 15,000 distinct CDR3 sequences, around 40% occurring once. The clonotype was recovered from a female donor with esophageal squamous cell carcinoma. The sample taken for sequencing was blood. The chain uses TRBV7-9 and TRBJ2-3, with 15 bases aligning to TRBD2. CDR3 sequence reads: CASSLGGLAGGGTQYF. The CDR3 DNA sequence: TGTGCCAGCAGCTTAGGGGGACTAGCGGGAGGTGGTACGCAGTATTTT. Combining the CDR3 with reference TRBV7-9 and TRBJ2-3 gives the whole variable domain DTGVSQNPRHKITKRGQNVTFRCDPISEHNRLYWYRQTLGQGPEFLTYFQNEAQLEKSRLLSDRFSAERPKGSFSTLEIQRTEQGDSAMYLCASSLGGLAGGGTQYFGPGTRLTVL.